Below, 11 T cell receptor beta chains from the same sample are listed, as sequenced in a study of blood T cell repertoires in COVID-19. Produced via immunoSEQ multiplex PCR; TCRdb's table is partial and in-frame only. The table shows 270,000 or so clones, with around 90% occurring only once. The sequencing input was PBMCs or T cells enriched from blood (not recorded which). These TCRs come from a man aged 35 to 55 who had been exposed to COVID-19.

This chain connects TRBV4-2 to TRBJ2-2; TRBD1 might be the D (5 bases). Trimming left V 3 bases short and J 5 bases short, with 13 bases between. CDR1 and CDR2 (germline): LGHNA, YNFKEQ. The CDR3 consists of 15 residues. This CDR3 is CASSHVKGETGELFF. The CDR3 DNA reads TGTGCCAGCAGCCATGTTAAAGGGGAAACCGGGGAGCTGTTTTTT.

V and J are TRBV7-9 and TRBJ1-4; D may be TRBD1 (6 bases). The germline gives CDR1 SEHNR, CDR2 FQNEAQ (reference sequence). Between the trimmed V and J ends, which lost 0 bases and 8 bases, there was a span of 16 bases. The CDR3 is 16 residues long. As DNA, the CDR3 is TGTGCCAGCAGCTTAGCGTCTGGGGGGGCAAAGGAAAAACTGTTTTTT. Translating it yields CASSLASGGAKEKLFF.

The V gene is TRBV2, the J gene TRBJ1-5; D gene uncertain. V lost 6 bases, J lost 8 bases, and 8 bases lay in between. The CDR3 loop spans 11 amino acids. In germline, CDR1 is SNHLY, CDR2 FYNNEI. CDR3 protein: CASRLFEPQHF. The CDR3 DNA follows: TGTGCCAGCAGACTCTTTGAGCCCCAGCATTTT.

The V and J genes are TRBV19 and TRBJ2-5; 7 nucleotides match TRBD1. The CDR3 length is 13 residues. Germline V CDR1 and CDR2: LNHDA, SQIVND (reference sequence). J was trimmed by 5 bases and V by 6 bases; bases with no gene match: 6. This CDR3 reads CASRRQGGETQYF. CDR3 sequence (DNA): TGTGCCAGTAGGCGACAGGGTGGTGAGACCCAGTACTTC.

The rearrangement joins TRBV12-3 or TRBV12-4 to TRBJ2-1, with TRBD2 matching 7 bases. This CDR3 has 13 amino acids. The V and J ends lost 6 bases and 8 bases, in that order; junction bases with no gene match: 7. The CDR3 nucleotides read TGTGCCAGCAGAACTATCCGGGAGGATGAGCAGTTCTTC. It codes for CASRTIREDEQFF.

This clone was counted a single time. The J gene is TRBJ1-1, the V gene TRBV7-9; tentatively, D is TRBD1 (6 bases). The CDR3 contains 14 residues. Germline CDR1 SEHNR, CDR2 FQNEAQ (reference sequence). The germline V and J ends were trimmed by 6 bases and 0 bases, with 11 bases remaining between them. CDR3 sequence reads: CASSHRVLNTEAFF. For the CDR3, the DNA is TGTGCCAGCAGTCACAGGGTACTGAACACTGAAGCTTTCTTT.

The V gene is TRBV25-1, the J gene TRBJ1-1, with 7 bases identical to TRBD1. Trimming removed 2 bases from V and 4 bases from J; junction bases left unmatched: 1. CDR1 is MGHDK and CDR2 is SYGVNS in the germline V gene. The CDR3 loop spans 13 amino acids. This chain's CDR3 is CASSERGPTEAFF. CDR3 sequence (DNA): TGTGCCAGCAGTGAAAGGGGGCCCACTGAAGCTTTCTTT.

This chain joins TRBV10-3 and TRBJ2-3, with TRBD2 identical over 14 bases. With 10 bases clipped from V and 2 bases from J, the junction kept 5 bases outside the gene matches. Germline values: CDR1 ENHRY, CDR2 SYGVKD. There are 15 residues in the CDR3. This chain's CDR3 is CATGTSGSNTDTQYF. CDR3 DNA sequence: TGTGCCACCGGGACTAGCGGGAGTAACACAGATACGCAGTATTTT.

The V and J genes are TRBV3-1 (or the pseudogene TRBV3-2) and TRBJ2-3; 10 bases align to TRBD2. CDR3 length equals 17 residues. Trimming took 0 bases from V and 3 from J; bases not matched to a gene: 6. Germline lookup yields CDR1 LGHDT and CDR2 YNNKEL (reference sequence). CDR3 nucleotides: TGTGCCAGCAGCCAAGATGAGCGGGAGGGCTGTACAGATACGCAGTATTTT. It specifies CASSQDEREGCTDTQYF.

This sequence joins TRBV12-3 or TRBV12-4 and TRBJ1-5; unclear D gene. This CDR3 is 13 amino acids long. V lost 3 bases, J lost 4 bases, and 7 bases lay in between. The CDR3 DNA follows: TGTGCCAGCAGTTTCGGGAATAATCAGCCCCAGCATTTT. Its translation is CASSFGNNQPQHF.

The rearrangement joins TRBV9 to TRBJ2-5; no reliable D call. V was clipped by 0 bases and J by 1 base, with 4 bases between them. This CDR3 region has 13 residues. Germline CDR1 and CDR2: SGDLS and YYNGEE. The CDR3 spells CASSVAIQETQYF. For the CDR3, the DNA is TGTGCCAGCAGCGTAGCCATCCAAGAGACCCAGTACTTC.